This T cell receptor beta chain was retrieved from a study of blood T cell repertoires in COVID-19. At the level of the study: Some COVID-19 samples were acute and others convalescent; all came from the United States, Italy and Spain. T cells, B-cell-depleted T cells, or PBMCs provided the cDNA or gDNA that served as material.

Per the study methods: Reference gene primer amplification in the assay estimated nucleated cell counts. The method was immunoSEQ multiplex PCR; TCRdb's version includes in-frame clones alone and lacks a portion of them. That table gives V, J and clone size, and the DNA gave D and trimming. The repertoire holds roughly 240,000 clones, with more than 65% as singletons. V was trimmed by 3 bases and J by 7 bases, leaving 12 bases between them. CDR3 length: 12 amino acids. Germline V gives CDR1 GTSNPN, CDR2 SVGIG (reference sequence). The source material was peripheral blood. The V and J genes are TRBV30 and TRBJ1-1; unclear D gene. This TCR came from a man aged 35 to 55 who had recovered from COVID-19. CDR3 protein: CAWSPYRVEAFF. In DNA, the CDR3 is TGTGCCTGGAGCCCATACCGGGTTGAAGCTTTCTTT.